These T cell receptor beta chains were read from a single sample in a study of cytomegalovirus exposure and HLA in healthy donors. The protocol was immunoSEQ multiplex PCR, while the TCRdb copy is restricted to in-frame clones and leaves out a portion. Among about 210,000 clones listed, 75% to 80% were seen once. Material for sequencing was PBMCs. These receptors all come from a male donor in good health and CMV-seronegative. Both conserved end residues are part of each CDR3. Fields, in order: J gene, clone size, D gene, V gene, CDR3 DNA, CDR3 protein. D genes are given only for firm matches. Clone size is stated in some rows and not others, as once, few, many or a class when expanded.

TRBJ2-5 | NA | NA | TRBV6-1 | TGTGCCAGCAGTGAAGCTACAACACGATGGCAAGAGACCCAGTACTTC | CASSEATTRWQETQYF
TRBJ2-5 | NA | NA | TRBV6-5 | TGTGCCAGCAGTTTCCAGGGTTCGGAGACCCAGTACTTC | CASSFQGSETQYF
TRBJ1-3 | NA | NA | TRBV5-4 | TGTGCCAGCAGCAGGACAGAAAGGGGACCGAGTACCATATATTTT | CASSRTERGPSTIYF
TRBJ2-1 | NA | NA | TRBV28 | TGTGCCAGCAGTGCTCTACAGGGCTCCCCTGTGAGAAGGTTCTTC | CASSALQGSPVRRFF
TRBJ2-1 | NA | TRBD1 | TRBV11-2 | TGTGCCAGCAGGCCGCGAGGGACAGGTATATACAATGAGCAGTTCTTC | CASRPRGTGIYNEQFF
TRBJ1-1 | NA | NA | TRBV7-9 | TGTGCCCGATCGAGTCTTAACACTGAAGCTTTCTTT | CARSSLNTEAFF
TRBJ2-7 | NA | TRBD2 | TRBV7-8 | TGTGCCAGCAGCTTATCAAGCGGGACCTCCTACGAGCAGTACTTC | CASSLSSGTSYEQYF
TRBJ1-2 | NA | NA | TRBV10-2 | TGCGCCAGCAAGCAGGGTGGCGGCTACACCTTC | CASKQGGGYTF
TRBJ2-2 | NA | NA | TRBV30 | TGTGCCTGGAGAATTGCGGCGAACACCGGGGAGCTGTTTTTT | CAWRIAANTGELFF
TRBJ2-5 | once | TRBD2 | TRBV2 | TGTGCCAGCAGCCGGACTAGTAGCCAAGAGACCCAGTACTTC | CASSRTSSQETQYF
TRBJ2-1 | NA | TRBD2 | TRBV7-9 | TGTGCCAGCAGCCGCCGGGGACTAGCTTACAATGAGCAGTTCTTC | CASSRRGLAYNEQFF
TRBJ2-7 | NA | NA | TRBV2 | TGTGCCAGCCAACAGGGATTGAGCGAGCAGTACTTC | CASQQGLSEQYF
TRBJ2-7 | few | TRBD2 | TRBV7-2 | TGTGCCAGCAGCTCTGGACTAGGGTACTACGAGCAGTACTTC | CASSSGLGYYEQYF
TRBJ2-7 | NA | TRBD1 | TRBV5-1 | TGCGCCAGCAGCTTGGGACAGGGTCTGCACGAGCAGTACTTC | CASSLGQGLHEQYF
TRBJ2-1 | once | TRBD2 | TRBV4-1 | TGCGCCAGCAGCCGTCCCCCTGAGGGACTAGGACTTCAGGAGCAGTTCTTC | CASSRPPEGLGLQEQFF
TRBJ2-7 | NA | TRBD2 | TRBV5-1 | TGCGCCAGCAGGCACGGGACTACCACCTCCTACGAGCAGTACTTC | CASRHGTTTSYEQYF
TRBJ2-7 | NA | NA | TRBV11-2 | TGTGCCAGCAGCTTACGGCTACGGGACGAGCAGTACTTC | CASSLRLRDEQYF
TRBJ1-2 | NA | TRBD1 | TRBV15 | TGTGCCACCAGCAGAGATACGGCGACAGGGAATGGCTACACCTTC | CATSRDTATGNGYTF
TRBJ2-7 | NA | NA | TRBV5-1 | TGCGCCAGCAGCTTGGCGCCGGGTTACGAGCAGTACTTC | CASSLAPGYEQYF
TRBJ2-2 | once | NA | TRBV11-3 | TGTGCCAGCAGCCCCGGAGTCACCGGGGAGCTGTTTTTT | CASSPGVTGELFF
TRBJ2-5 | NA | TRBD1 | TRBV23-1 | TGCGCCAGCAGTCACCGACAGGGGGAAGAGACCCAGTACTTC | CASSHRQGEETQYF
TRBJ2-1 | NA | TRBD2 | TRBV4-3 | TGCGCCAGCAGCCAATATGCGGGGGAATACAATGAGCAGTTCTTC | CASSQYAGEYNEQFF